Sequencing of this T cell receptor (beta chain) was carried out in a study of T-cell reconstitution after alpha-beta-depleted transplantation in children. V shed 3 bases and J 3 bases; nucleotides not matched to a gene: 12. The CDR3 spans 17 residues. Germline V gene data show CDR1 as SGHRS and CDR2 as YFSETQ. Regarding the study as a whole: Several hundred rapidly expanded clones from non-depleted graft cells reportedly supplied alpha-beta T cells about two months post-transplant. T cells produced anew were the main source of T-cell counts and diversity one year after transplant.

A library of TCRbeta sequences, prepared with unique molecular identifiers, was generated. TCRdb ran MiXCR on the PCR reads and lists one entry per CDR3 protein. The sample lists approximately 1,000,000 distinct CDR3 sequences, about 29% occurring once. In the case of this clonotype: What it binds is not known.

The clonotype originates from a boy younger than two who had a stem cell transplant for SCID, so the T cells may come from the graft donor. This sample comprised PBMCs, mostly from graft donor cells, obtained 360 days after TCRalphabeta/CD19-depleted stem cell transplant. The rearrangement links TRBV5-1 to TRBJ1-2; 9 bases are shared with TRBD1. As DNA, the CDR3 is TGCGCCAGCAGCTCCGGGACAGGGCCTTTCCTTTACTATGGCTACACCTTC. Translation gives CASSSGTGPFLYYGYTF.